These 22 T cell receptor beta chains share one sample of origin, sequenced in a study of radiotherapy plus CTLA-4 blockade in lung cancer. Generated by immunoSEQ multiplex PCR, the TCRdb table keeps only in-frame clones and is missing some. The sample carries about 120,000 clones, about 77% recorded once. Sequencing was performed on peripheral blood, taken from a patient treated with radiotherapy plus ipilimumab. The receptors originated from a human donor with non-small cell lung cancer who had a partial response to radiotherapy plus ipilimumab.

In its sample, this clone was seen once. V usage is TRBV5-1 and J usage is TRBJ2-1; 7 positions match TRBD2. This CDR3 is built from 16 residues. In germline, CDR1 is SGHRS, CDR2 YFSETQ. Trimming at V came to 4 bases and at J to 0 bases, leaving 7 bases not matched to a gene. The CDR3 loop is CASSGGGGLSYNEQFF. The CDR3 bases are TGCGCCAGCAGCGGTGGGGGGGGACTCTCCTACAATGAGCAGTTCTTC. Together with reference TRBV5-1 and TRBJ2-1, the CDR3 gives the full variable domain: KAGVTQTPRYLIKTRGQQVTLSCSPISGHRSVSWYQQTPGQGLQFLFEYFSETQRNKGNFPGRFSGRQFSNSRSEMNVSTLELGDSALYLCASSGGGGLSYNEQFFGPGTRLTVL.

This clone was detected only a few times. Other DNA sequences within the sample encode an identical CDR3. The gene calls are TRBV7-2 and TRBJ1-1; TRBD1 aligns across 7 bases. From germline, CDR1 is SGHTA and CDR2 FQGNSA. With 2 bases clipped from V and 4 bases from J, the junction kept 7 bases outside the gene matches. The CDR3 spans 15 residues. The CDR3 sequence is CASSLLGQGVTEAFF. The CDR3 DNA reads TGTGCCAGCAGCTTATTGGGGCAGGGGGTCACTGAAGCTTTCTTT.

The chain couples TRBV18 to TRBJ1-1; TRBD1 matches 8 bases. This CDR3 spans 14 amino acids. The J segment lost 7 bases and the V segment lost 3 bases, leaving 7 bases of the junction unmatched. Germline loops: CDR1 KGHSH, CDR2 LQKENI. The CDR3 DNA sequence: TGTGCCAGCTCACCCCCGGGACAGGTCCTTGAAGCTTTCTTT. Residues: CASSPPGQVLEAFF.

In DNA form, the CDR3 reads TGTGCCAGCAGTTCCCTATCCGTGGGGGGAGTACGAACTGAAGCTTTCTTT. Amino acid sequence: CASSSLSVGGVRTEAFF. J is TRBJ1-1 and V is TRBV27; D possibly corresponds to TRBD1 (5 bases). V lost 4 bases to trimming and J lost 5 bases, with 23 bases between them. The CDR3 contains 17 residues. In germline, CDR1 is MNHEY, CDR2 SMNVEV (reference sequence).

The rearrangement joins TRBV30 to TRBJ2-7, with no clear D. The V end lost 1 base, the J end lost 6 bases, and 13 bases lay between the germline ends. The germline gives CDR1 GTSNPN, CDR2 SVGIG (reference sequence). The CDR3 length is 13 residues. Here the CDR3 reads CAWSANNGGEQYV. The CDR3 region has the DNA TGTGCCTGGAGTGCTAACAATGGCGGCGAGCAGTACGTC.

This clone occurred a few times. The gene calls are TRBV25-1 and TRBJ1-4; 8 bases line up with TRBD1. V dropped 1 base and J dropped 9; count of bases not matched to a gene: 4. The CDR3 runs to 14 residues. Germline V gene sequence: CDR1 MGHDK, CDR2 SYGVNS. CDR3 nucleotide sequence: TGTGCCAGCAGTGAATTTGGACAGGGTAAAAAACTGTTTTTT. Its protein is CASSEFGQGKKLFF.

V and J are TRBV13 and TRBJ2-5; 8 bases line up with TRBD1. Matching the DNA end better, TRBJ2-7 makes the J call doubtful. This CDR3 has 12 residues. Germline V gene sequence: CDR1 PRHDT, CDR2 FYEKMQ (reference sequence). The CDR3: CASSLDRDEQYF. CDR3 bases: TGTGCCAGCAGCTTGGACAGGGACGAGCAGTACTTC.

This rearrangement joins TRBV4-3 to TRBJ1-2; D is perhaps TRBD1 (6 bases). V was pared by 0 bases and J by 7 bases, with 21 bases between. This CDR3 is 17 amino acids long. Germline values: CDR1 LGHNA, CDR2 YSLEER. The CDR3 nucleotides are TGCGCCAGCAGCCAAGATTTAGCACAGGGAAGTAATTCTGGCTACACCTTC. It codes for CASSQDLAQGSNSGYTF.

The chain employs TRBV4-2 and TRBJ1-2, with D unclear. Trimming left V 1 base short and J 7 bases short, with 13 bases between. The CDR3 has 14 amino acids. Germline CDR1 is LGHNA and CDR2 is YNFKEQ. The CDR3 loop is CASSQASGNGGYTF. CDR3 DNA: TGTGCCAGCAGCCAAGCGTCGGGGAATGGTGGCTACACCTTC.

CDR3 sequence: CASSIGTSGRAPKETQYF. In nucleotides, the CDR3 is TGTGCCAGCAGCATAGGGACTAGCGGGAGGGCCCCGAAAGAGACCCAGTACTTC. The genes are TRBV9 and TRBJ2-5; the match to TRBD2 covers 16 bases. The CDR3 is 18 residues long. Germline CDR1 reads SGDLS; CDR2 reads YYNGEE. With V trimmed by 4 bases and J by 3 bases, 9 bases remained unmatched.

The chain uses TRBV28 and TRBJ2-5; 7 nucleotides line up with TRBD2. This CDR3 comprises 12 residues. Germline-derived CDR1 and CDR2 are MDHEN and SYDVKM. The V and J ends lost 6 bases and 10 bases, in that order; junction bases with no gene match: 8. The CDR3 DNA follows: TGTGCCAGCAGGGACACGGGGGAGGGCCAGTACTTC. Its protein product is CASRDTGEGQYF.

The chain links TRBV4-1 to TRBJ2-1; 7 bases fit TRBD1. Germline-derived CDR1 and CDR2 are MGHRA and YSYEKL. V was clipped by 4 bases and J by 4 bases; unmatched bases: 7. This CDR3 comprises 15 residues. DNA of the CDR3: TGCGCCAGCAGCCTTACCGGGACAGAGTACAATGAGCAGTTCTTC. It is translated as CASSLTGTEYNEQFF.

This clone occurred a few times. The chain uses TRBV10-3 and TRBJ1-2, with D maybe TRBD1 (5 bases). Trimming left V 0 bases short and J 6 bases short, with 11 bases between. Looked up from germline, CDR1 is ENHRY and CDR2 is SYGVKD. This CDR3 is 14 amino acids long. CDR3 DNA sequence: TGTGCCATCAGTGAGTCGGTAGGGGTAGATGGCTACACCTTC. This sequence encodes CAISESVGVDGYTF.

This clone was seen only a few times. The chain uses TRBV7-8 and TRBJ2-4, with a possible D match to TRBD1 (5 bases). The CDR3 spans 13 residues. The ends were cut back, 1 base at V and 9 bases at J, with 10 bases in the middle. The germline V gene encodes CDR1 SGHVS and CDR2 FQNEAQ. For the CDR3, the DNA is TGTGCCAGCAGCTTAGATGGGGCGGCCATTCAGTACTTC. This encodes CASSLDGAAIQYF.

This clone was seen a few times. V gene TRBV28 combines with J gene TRBJ1-4; D is undetermined. Germline V gene lookup returns CDR1 MDHEN and CDR2 SYDVKM. V lost 9 bases, J lost 0 bases, and 14 bases lay in between. CDR3 length equals 15 residues. CDR3 sequence (DNA): TGTGCCAGTGGTGGTTACAGAGCAACTAATGAAAAACTGTTTTTT. It yields the protein CASGGYRATNEKLFF.

This chain connects TRBV27 to TRBJ2-1; 7 bases line up with TRBD1. The length of the CDR3 is 14 residues. Per the germline V gene, CDR1 is MNHEY and CDR2 is SMNVEV (reference sequence). V lost 1 base, J lost 10 bases, and 7 bases stayed unmatched. The CDR3 DNA is TGTGCCAGCAGTTTATTGTTAGGGGGCGGCGAGCAGTTCTTC. Protein product: CASSLLLGGGEQFF.

This sequence joins TRBV29-1 and TRBJ2-3; 10 bases map to TRBD2. The length of the CDR3 is 16 residues. Germline lookup yields CDR1 SQVTM and CDR2 ANQGSEA. With 4 bases clipped from V and 3 bases from J, the junction kept 10 bases outside the gene matches. As DNA, the CDR3 is TGCAGCGTTGGGCCCCTGGCTAGCGGGAGAACAGATACGCAGTATTTT. Translated: CSVGPLASGRTDTQYF.

The table lists this clone with a few counts. J is TRBJ2-5 and V is TRBV4-3; D unresolved. The length of the CDR3 is 15 residues. Trimming took off 2 bases at V and 2 bases at J, with 12 bases between the two ends. Germline V CDR1 and CDR2: LGHNA, YSLEER. CDR3 sequence reads: CASSQLINSQETQYF. The CDR3 DNA reads TGCGCCAGCAGCCAATTGATTAACAGTCAAGAGACCCAGTACTTC.

CDR3 sequence: CASGTYDQPQHF. In nucleotides, the CDR3 is TGTGCCAGCGGGACATATGATCAGCCCCAGCATTTT. The chain has TRBV28 and TRBJ1-5; weak D call: TRBD1 (6 bases). Deletions cut 8 bases from V and 5 bases from J, with 10 bases between. The CDR3 totals 12 residues. Per germline, CDR1 MDHEN and CDR2 SYDVKM.

The rearrangement joins TRBV7-2 to TRBJ2-1, with TRBD2 matching 8 bases. Trimming took 0 bases from V and 6 from J; bases not matched to a gene: 10. The CDR3 runs 17 residues. Germline CDR1 and CDR2: SGHTA and FQGNSA. In DNA, the CDR3 is TGTGCCAGCAGCTTAGCGGGGCTAGCGGGTGGTCCCAATGAGCAGTTCTTC. It yields the protein CASSLAGLAGGPNEQFF.

V usage is TRBV19 and J usage is TRBJ2-1, with 9 bases identical to TRBD2. This CDR3 spans 16 amino acids. Germline values: CDR1 LNHDA, CDR2 SQIVND (reference sequence). Germline trimming cut 2 bases from V and 8 bases from J; bases unmatched to any gene: 10. CDR3 in amino acids: CASSIRPSGMFDEQFF. In DNA form, the CDR3 reads TGTGCCAGTAGTATACGGCCTAGCGGGATGTTCGATGAGCAGTTCTTC.

The chain is built from TRBV30 and TRBJ2-5, with D possibly TRBD1 on 6 matching bases. Deletions cut 5 bases from V and 0 bases from J, with 10 bases between. The CDR3 sequence is 13 residues long. Germline values: CDR1 GTSNPN, CDR2 SVGIG (reference sequence). DNA for the CDR3: TGTGCCTGGGGGGGCGGCAACCAAGAGACCCAGTACTTC. This encodes CAWGGGNQETQYF.